This TCR beta chain was sequenced during a study of PD-1 blockade in classical Hodgkin lymphoma. Broader study findings: Lower baseline TCR diversity was reported for newly diagnosed patients than for healthy donors. Exclusion covered patients beginning nivolumab under 1 year post-ASCT.

Each patient experienced a relapse that followed autologous stem cell transplantation, and brentuximab vedotin exposure varied. Complete response, partial response or progressive disease constituted the best response categories observed. Concerning this clone itself: Its antigen is currently unknown.

The assay was immunoSEQ multiplex PCR, and TCRdb's table has in-frame clones only and misses some. The sample shows around 41,000 clones, approximately 70% of them seen only once. The germline gives CDR1 MGHRA, CDR2 YSYEKL. The CDR3 contains 15 residues. Trimming took 2 bases from V and 3 from J, leaving 11 bases between them. The source was peripheral blood mononuclear cells (PBMCs), collected before the second cycle of nivolumab. The receptor was derived from a human donor with classical Hodgkin lymphoma. The gene calls are TRBV4-1 and TRBJ2-1; D is unresolved. CDR3 DNA sequence: TGCGCCAGCAGCCAATGGGCGGATTACTACAATGAGCAGTTCTTC. Translated, it gives CASSQWADYYNEQFF.